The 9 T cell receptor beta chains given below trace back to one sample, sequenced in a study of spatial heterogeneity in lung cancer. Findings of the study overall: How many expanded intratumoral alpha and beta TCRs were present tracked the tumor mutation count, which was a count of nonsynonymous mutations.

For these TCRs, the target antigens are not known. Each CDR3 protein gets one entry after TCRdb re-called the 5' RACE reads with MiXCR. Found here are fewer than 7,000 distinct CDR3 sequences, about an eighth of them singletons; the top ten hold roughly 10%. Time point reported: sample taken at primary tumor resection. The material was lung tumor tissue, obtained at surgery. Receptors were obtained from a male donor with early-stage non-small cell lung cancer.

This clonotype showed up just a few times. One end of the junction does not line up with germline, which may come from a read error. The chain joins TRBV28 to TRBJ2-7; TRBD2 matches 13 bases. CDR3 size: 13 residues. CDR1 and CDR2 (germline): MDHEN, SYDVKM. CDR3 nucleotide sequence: TGTGCCAGCAGTTCTCCGGGACTAGCGGGGAGGGACTTC. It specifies CASSSPGLAGRDF.

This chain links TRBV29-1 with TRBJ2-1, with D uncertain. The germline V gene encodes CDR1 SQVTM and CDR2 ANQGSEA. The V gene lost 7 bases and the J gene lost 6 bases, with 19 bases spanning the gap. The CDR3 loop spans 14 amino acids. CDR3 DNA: TGCAGCGCTCCCCCGGGCGTGGGCCTCAATGAGCAGTTCTTC. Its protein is CSAPPGVGLNEQFF.

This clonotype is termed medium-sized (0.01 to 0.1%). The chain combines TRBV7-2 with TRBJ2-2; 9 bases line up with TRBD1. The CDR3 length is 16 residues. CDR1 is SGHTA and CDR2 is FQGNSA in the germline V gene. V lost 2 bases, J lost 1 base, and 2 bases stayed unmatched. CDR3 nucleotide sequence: TGTGCCAGCAGCTTATGGGGACAGGGGAACACCGGGGAGCTGTTTTTT. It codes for CASSLWGQGNTGELFF.

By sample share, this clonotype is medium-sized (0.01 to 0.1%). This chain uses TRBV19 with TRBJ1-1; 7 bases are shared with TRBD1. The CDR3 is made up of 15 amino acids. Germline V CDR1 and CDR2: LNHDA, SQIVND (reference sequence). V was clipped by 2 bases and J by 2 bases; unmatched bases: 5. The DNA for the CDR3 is TGTGCCAGTAGTATATCCGGGACAGTTAACACTGAAGCTTTCTTT. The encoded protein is CASSISGTVNTEAFF.

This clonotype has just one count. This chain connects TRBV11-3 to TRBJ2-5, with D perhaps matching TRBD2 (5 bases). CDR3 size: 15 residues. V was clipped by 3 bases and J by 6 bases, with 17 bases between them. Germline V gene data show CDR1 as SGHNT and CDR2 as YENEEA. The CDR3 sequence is CASSFGSSSGKTQYF. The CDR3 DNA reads TGTGCCAGCAGCTTCGGCTCTAGCTCTGGAAAGACCCAGTACTTC.

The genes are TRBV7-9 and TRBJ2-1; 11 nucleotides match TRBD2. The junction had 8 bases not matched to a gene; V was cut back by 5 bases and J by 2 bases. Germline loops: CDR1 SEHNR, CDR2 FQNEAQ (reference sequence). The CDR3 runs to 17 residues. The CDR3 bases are TGTGCCAGCAGCAATGTAGCGGGAGGGTCCCCCTACAATGAGCAGTTCTTC. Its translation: CASSNVAGGSPYNEQFF.

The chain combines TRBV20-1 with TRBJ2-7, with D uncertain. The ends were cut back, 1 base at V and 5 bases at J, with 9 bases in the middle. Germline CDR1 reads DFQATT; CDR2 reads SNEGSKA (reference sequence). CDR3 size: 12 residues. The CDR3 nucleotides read TGCAGTGCTAGAGGGATGACACACGAGCAGTACTTC. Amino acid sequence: CSARGMTHEQYF.

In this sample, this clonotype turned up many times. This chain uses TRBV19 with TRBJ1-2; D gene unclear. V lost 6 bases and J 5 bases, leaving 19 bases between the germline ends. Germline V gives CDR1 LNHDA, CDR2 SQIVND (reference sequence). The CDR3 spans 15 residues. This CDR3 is CASSQMVAARYGYTF. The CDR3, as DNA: TGTGCCAGTAGCCAAATGGTGGCAGCCAGATATGGCTACACCTTC.

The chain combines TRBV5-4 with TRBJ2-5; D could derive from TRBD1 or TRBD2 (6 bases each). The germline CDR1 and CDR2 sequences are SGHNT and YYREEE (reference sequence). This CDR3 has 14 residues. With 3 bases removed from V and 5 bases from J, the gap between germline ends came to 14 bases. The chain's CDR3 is CASSSPRGAETQYF. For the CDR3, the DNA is TGTGCCAGCAGCTCCCCTAGGGGGGCGGAGACCCAGTACTTC.